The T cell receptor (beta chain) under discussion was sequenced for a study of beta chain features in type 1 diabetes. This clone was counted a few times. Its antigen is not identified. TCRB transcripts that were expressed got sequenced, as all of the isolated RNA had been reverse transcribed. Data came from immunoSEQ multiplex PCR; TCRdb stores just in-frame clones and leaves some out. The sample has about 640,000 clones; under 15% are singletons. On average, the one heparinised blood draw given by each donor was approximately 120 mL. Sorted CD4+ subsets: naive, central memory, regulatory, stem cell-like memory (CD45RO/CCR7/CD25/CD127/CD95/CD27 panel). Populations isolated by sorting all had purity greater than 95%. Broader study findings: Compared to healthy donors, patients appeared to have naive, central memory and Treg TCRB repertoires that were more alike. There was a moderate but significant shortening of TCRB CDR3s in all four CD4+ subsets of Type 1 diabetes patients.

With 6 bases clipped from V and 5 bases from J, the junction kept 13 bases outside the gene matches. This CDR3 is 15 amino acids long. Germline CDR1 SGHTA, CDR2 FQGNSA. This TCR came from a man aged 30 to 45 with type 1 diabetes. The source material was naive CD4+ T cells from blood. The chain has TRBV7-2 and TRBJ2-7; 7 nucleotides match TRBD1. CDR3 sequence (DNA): TGTGCCAGCAGGGAGAGACAGGGTATATTCCACGAGCAGTACTTC. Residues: CASRERQGIFHEQYF.